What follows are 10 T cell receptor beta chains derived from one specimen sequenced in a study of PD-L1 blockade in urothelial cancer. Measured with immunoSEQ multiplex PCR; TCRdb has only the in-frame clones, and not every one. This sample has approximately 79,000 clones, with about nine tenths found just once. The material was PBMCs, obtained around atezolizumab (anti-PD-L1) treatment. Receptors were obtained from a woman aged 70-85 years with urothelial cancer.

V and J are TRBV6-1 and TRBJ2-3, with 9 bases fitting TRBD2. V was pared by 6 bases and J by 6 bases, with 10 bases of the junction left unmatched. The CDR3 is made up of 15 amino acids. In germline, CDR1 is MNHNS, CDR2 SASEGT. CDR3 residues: CASRDPGLATDTQYF. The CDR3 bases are TGTGCCAGCAGAGATCCGGGACTAGCAACGGATACGCAGTATTTT.

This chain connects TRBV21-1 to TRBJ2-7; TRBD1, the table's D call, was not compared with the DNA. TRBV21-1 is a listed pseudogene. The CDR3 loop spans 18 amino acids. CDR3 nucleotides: TGTGCCAGCAGCAATTCGGGTGACAGTAATGGGGGCACTTACGAGCAGTACTTC. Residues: CASSNSGDSNGGTYEQYF.

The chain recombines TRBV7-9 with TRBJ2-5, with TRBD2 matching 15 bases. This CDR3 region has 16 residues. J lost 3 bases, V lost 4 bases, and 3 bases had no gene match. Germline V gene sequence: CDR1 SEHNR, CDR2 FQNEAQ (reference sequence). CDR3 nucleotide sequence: TGTGCCAGCAGCTCCGGACTAGCGGGAGGGAAAGAGACCCAGTACTTC. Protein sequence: CASSSGLAGGKETQYF.

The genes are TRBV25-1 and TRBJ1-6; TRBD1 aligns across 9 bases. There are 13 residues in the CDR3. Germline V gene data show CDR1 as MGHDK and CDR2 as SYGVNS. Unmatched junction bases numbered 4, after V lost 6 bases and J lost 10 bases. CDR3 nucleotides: TGTGCCAGCAGACAGGGGGCTGGATCACCCCTCCACTTT. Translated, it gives CASRQGAGSPLHF.

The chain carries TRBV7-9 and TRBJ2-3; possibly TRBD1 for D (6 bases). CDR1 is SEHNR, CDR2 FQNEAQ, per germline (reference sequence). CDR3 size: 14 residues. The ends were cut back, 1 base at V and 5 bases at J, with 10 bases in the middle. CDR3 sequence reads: CASSLVQGGDTQYF. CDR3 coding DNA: TGTGCCAGCAGCTTAGTTCAAGGGGGAGATACGCAGTATTTT.

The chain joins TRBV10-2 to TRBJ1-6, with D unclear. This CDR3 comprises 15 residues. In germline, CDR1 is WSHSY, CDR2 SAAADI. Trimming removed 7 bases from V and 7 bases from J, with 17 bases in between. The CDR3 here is CASKSPGEVNSPLHF. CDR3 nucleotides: TGCGCCAGCAAATCACCAGGCGAAGTCAATTCACCCCTCCACTTT.

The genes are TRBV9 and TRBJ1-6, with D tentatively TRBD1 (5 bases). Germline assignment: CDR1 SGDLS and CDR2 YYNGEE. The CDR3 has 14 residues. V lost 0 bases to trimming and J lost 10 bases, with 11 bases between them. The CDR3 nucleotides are TGTGCCAGCAGCGTAGAAGGGGCTGAATCACCCCTCCACTTT. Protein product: CASSVEGAESPLHF. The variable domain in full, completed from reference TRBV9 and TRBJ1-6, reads DSGVTQTPKHLITATGQRVTLRCSPRSGDLSVYWYQQSLDQGLQFLIQYYNGEERAKGNILERFSAQQFPDLHSELNLSSLELGDSALYFCASSVEGAESPLHFGNGTRLTVT.

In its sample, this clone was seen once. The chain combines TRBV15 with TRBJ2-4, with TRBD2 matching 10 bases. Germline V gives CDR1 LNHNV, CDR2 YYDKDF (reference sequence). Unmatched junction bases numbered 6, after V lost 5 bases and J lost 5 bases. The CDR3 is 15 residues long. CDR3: CATSRLGLAENIQYF. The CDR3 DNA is TGTGCCACCAGCCGACTCGGACTAGCGGAAAACATTCAGTACTTC.

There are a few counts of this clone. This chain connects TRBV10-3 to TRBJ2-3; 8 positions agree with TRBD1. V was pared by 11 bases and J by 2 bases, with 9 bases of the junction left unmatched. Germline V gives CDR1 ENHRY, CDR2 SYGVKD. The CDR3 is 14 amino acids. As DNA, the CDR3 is TGTGCCCTCTCAGACAGGGGCGACACAGATACGCAGTATTTT. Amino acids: CALSDRGDTDTQYF.

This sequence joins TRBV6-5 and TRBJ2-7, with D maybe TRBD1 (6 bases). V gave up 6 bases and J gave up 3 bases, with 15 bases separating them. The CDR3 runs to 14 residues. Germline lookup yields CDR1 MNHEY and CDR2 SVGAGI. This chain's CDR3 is CASSTRQDFYEQYF. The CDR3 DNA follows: TGTGCCAGCAGCACCCGACAGGACTTCTACGAGCAGTACTTC.